This T cell receptor beta chain derives from a study of response to subunit inactivated influenza vaccine (dated by TCRdb to the late 2010s). As for the study more broadly: Deep quantitative profiling of the T cell receptor repertoire was used in the study to follow responses to a trivalent subunit inactivated influenza vaccine.

Notes on this clonotype: Its antigen is not yet known. Base qualities are not recorded, but no much larger clone differs from it by a single base.

Libraries were constructed by RT-PCR. TCRdb records Illumina HiSeq 2500 as the sequencer. In-frame beta chains were kept once TCRdb had trimmed the public reads at Q25 with fastp and called clones with MiXCR. Each entry merges the rows of one CDR3 protein and shows their most common DNA and genes. The sample contains fewer than 600,000 distinct CDR3 sequences, approximately 7.3% of them found a single time. Around 12% of the sample is taken by the ten largest. The CDR3 starts with the cysteine, ends with the phenylalanine, and has 13 residues. Of the read, only the CDR3 DNA is kept; its 39 bases are in frame from base 1. The germline V gene (reference sequence) specifies MNHNY as CDR1 and SVGAGI as CDR2. V ends up 9 bases short and J 3 bases short, with an unmatched junction base count of 5. The study at large found these results: The authors suggested that each seasonal influenza vaccination may recruit only a limited number of new T cells.

The sample was PBMCs from blood, taken around 2 years after vaccination. The chain joins TRBV6-6 to TRBJ2-1, and 7 junction bases match TRBD2. This TCR derives from a man between 50 and 75 years old who received an inactivated influenza vaccine. Donor details come from another sample of the same person, matched by shared clones. The bases read TGTGCCAGTGGGGGGGGATTCTACAATGAGCAGTTCTTC. Its protein product is CASGGGFYNEQFF.